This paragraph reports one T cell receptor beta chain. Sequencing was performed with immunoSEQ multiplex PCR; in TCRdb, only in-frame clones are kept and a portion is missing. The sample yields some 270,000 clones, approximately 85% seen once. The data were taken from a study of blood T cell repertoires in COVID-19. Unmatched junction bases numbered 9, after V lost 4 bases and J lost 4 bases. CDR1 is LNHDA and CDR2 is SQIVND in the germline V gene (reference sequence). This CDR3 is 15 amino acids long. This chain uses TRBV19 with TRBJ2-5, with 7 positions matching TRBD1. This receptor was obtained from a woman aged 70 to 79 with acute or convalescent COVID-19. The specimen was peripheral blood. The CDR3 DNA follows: TGTGCCAGTAGTAGAGGGACAGCGGCAGGAGAGACCCAGTACTTC. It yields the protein CASSRGTAAGETQYF.